The 18 T cell receptor beta chains reported below all come from one sample, sequenced in a study of shared clonotypes between healthy human individuals. TCRdb's copy holds only in-frame clones and misses some; the assay was immunoSEQ multiplex PCR. The repertoire holds some 1,400,000 clones, with roughly 96% as singletons. The sequencing sample was made of naive CD4+ T cells sorted from blood. The subset: CD45RA+ positively selected. The receptors were sampled from a man aged 25 to 45 in good health.

J is TRBJ2-6 and V is TRBV6-6; a weak D match, TRBD2 (5 bases). Between the trimmed V and J ends, which lost 7 bases and 0 bases, there was a span of 13 bases. CDR3 length: 16 amino acids. Germline loops: CDR1 MNHNY, CDR2 SVGAGI (reference sequence). The CDR3 nucleotides are TGTGCCAGCACCCGAAGGGAGCCCTCTGGGGCCAACGTCCTGACTTTC. Residues: CASTRREPSGANVLTF.

This clone has a single count. V is TRBV18 and J is TRBJ2-6; D gene unclear. Between the trimmed V and J ends, which lost 3 bases and 2 bases, there was a span of 8 bases. The CDR3 is 15 amino acids. Germline V gene data show CDR1 as KGHSH and CDR2 as LQKENI. CDR3 bases: TGTGCCAGCTCACCGGCGGCACCTGGGGCCAACGTCCTGACTTTC. Translation gives CASSPAAPGANVLTF.

The chain links TRBV11-2 to TRBJ2-3; D possibly corresponds to TRBD1 (5 bases). In germline, CDR1 is SGHAT, CDR2 FQNNGV. This CDR3 has 16 residues. V lost 6 bases and J 0 bases, leaving 16 bases between the germline ends. CDR3 amino acids: CASSRMTETSTDTQYF. The DNA of the CDR3 is TGTGCCAGCAGTCGAATGACAGAGACTAGCACAGATACGCAGTATTTT. Combining the CDR3 with reference TRBV11-2 and TRBJ2-3 gives the whole variable domain EAGVAQSPRYKIIEKRQSVAFWCNPISGHATLYWYQQILGQGPKLLIQFQNNGVVDDSQLPKDRFSAERLKGVDSTLKIQPAKLEDSAVYLCASSRMTETSTDTQYFGPGTRLTVL.

This clone was seen once. The chain uses TRBV25-1 and TRBJ2-7, with D perhaps matching TRBD1 or TRBD2 (5 bases each). CDR1 and CDR2 from the germline V gene are MGHDK and SYGVNS. The CDR3 runs to 14 residues. Between the trimmed V and J ends, which lost 3 bases and 6 bases, there was a span of 15 bases. This CDR3 reads CASSDRDGIPEQYF. In nucleotides, the CDR3 is TGTGCCAGCAGTGACCGGGACGGCATTCCCGAGCAGTACTTC.

The chain recombines TRBV4-3 with TRBJ1-4; TRBD1 matches at 10 bases. The CDR3 has 16 amino acids. CDR1 and CDR2 (germline): LGHNA, YSLEER. The V and J ends lost 1 base and 7 bases, in that order; junction bases with no gene match: 6. For the CDR3, the DNA is TGCGCCAGCAGCCAAGGTCGGGACAGGGGAGTTGAAAAACTGTTTTTT. It is translated as CASSQGRDRGVEKLFF.

The V and J genes are TRBV7-6 and TRBJ2-1; D uncertain. V gave up 1 base and J gave up 5 bases, with 15 bases separating them. The CDR3 has 16 residues. Germline CDR1 is SGHVS and CDR2 is FNYEAQ. The CDR3 spells CASSLVRGKMDNEQFF. Written as DNA, the CDR3 is TGTGCCAGCAGCTTAGTCCGTGGGAAGATGGACAATGAGCAGTTCTTC.

The V call is TRBV16, the J call TRBJ1-1, with D possibly being TRBD1 (5 bases). Trimming shortened V by 2 bases and J by 2 bases, and 12 bases separated the two germline ends. Germline assignment: CDR1 KGHSY and CDR2 FQNENV. The length of the CDR3 is 15 residues. The CDR3 coding sequence is TGTGCCAGCAGCCAACTGGGGGGGGAAAACACTGAAGCTTTCTTT. Translating gives CASSQLGGENTEAFF.

With respect to this clone: The same CDR3 can be traced to other DNA sequences in this sample. The chain has TRBV11-2 and TRBJ2-5; D possibly corresponds to TRBD2 (6 bases). This CDR3 spans 13 amino acids. The V end was cut by 5 bases, the J end by 5 bases, with 12 bases between. Per germline, CDR1 SGHAT and CDR2 FQNNGV. This CDR3 is CASSLVGGETQYF. Here the CDR3 DNA reads TGTGCCAGCAGCCTCGTAGGAGGGGAGACCCAGTACTTC.

This chain uses TRBV29-1 with TRBJ2-3; D unresolved. The V end lost 1 base, the J end lost 0 bases, and 8 bases lay between the germline ends. Germline V gene sequence: CDR1 SQVTM, CDR2 ANQGSEA. The CDR3 has 14 amino acids. CDR3 nucleotide sequence: TGCAGCGTTGAAGCGGAAACTAGCACAGATACGCAGTATTTT. This sequence encodes CSVEAETSTDTQYF.

The V gene is TRBV7-3, the J gene TRBJ2-2, with D unclear. Trimming removed 4 bases from V and 6 bases from J, with 6 bases in between. This CDR3 has 12 amino acids. Germline CDR1 reads SGHTA; CDR2 reads FQGTGA. The CDR3 DNA sequence: TGTGCCAGCAGCTCCTCGGCCGGGGAGCTGTTTTTT. This codes for CASSSSAGELFF.

This clone was picked up a small number of times. The rearrangement uses TRBV9 and TRBJ2-2; 12 positions agree with TRBD1. Trimming removed 2 bases from V and 7 bases from J; junction bases left unmatched: 3. CDR1 and CDR2 (germline): SGDLS, YYNGEE. The CDR3 sequence is 15 residues long. CDR3 in amino acids: CASSVGTGGVGELFF. CDR3 DNA sequence: TGTGCCAGCAGCGTCGGGACAGGGGGCGTCGGGGAGCTGTTTTTT.

J is TRBJ2-7 and V is TRBV5-1; TRBD1 matches at 8 bases. The CDR3 is 14 residues long. Unmatched junction bases numbered 9, after V lost 4 bases and J lost 6 bases. Per germline, CDR1 SGHRS and CDR2 YFSETQ. The CDR3 DNA sequence: TGCGCCAGCAGCCTGGAGCAGGGGGCGGGCGAGCAGTACTTC. Its protein product is CASSLEQGAGEQYF.

Only one count was recorded for this clone. The rearrangement uses TRBV5-1 and TRBJ2-1, with 9 bases identical to TRBD1. Trimming at V came to 3 bases and at J to 6 bases, leaving 13 bases not matched to a gene. Germline V lookup: CDR1 SGHRS, CDR2 YFSETQ. CDR3 length: 17 amino acids. The CDR3 DNA reads as TGCGCCAGCAGCTCGTTGGGGACAGGGTCAAGGGGCAATGAGCAGTTCTTC. Residues: CASSSLGTGSRGNEQFF.

The rearrangement joins TRBV25-1 to TRBJ2-7; 7 nucleotides match TRBD1. Germline CDR1 and CDR2: MGHDK and SYGVNS. J was trimmed by 4 bases and V by 5 bases; bases with no gene match: 5. This CDR3 contains 13 residues. The CDR3 reads CASSKAGGYEQYF. For the CDR3, the DNA is TGTGCCAGCAGTAAAGCAGGGGGTTACGAGCAGTACTTC.

The chain couples TRBV19 to TRBJ1-5; 7 positions agree with TRBD1. The J segment lost 4 bases and the V segment lost 7 bases, leaving 7 bases of the junction unmatched. The CDR3 has 14 amino acids. The germline gives CDR1 LNHDA, CDR2 SQIVND (reference sequence). This chain's CDR3 is CASKNRGVNQPQHF. In DNA, the CDR3 is TGTGCCAGTAAGAACAGGGGAGTGAATCAGCCCCAGCATTTT.

The chain joins TRBV28 to TRBJ2-7; D gene unclear. V shed 6 bases and J shed 10 bases, with 16 bases lying between them. Germline-derived CDR1 and CDR2 are MDHEN and SYDVKM. CDR3 length: 12 residues. The CDR3, as DNA: TGTGCCAGCAGCTCGACTGGTGAGAAACAGTACTTC. This sequence encodes CASSSTGEKQYF.

The chain recombines TRBV7-2 with TRBJ2-5, with TRBD1 identical over 7 bases. Germline V CDR1 and CDR2: SGHTA, FQGNSA. V lost 5 bases and J lost 1; bases outside the gene matches: 4. This CDR3 has 14 residues. CDR3 sequence (DNA): TGTGCCAGCAGCCGACAGGGCCTCCAAGAGACCCAGTACTTC. Translating gives CASSRQGLQETQYF.

This clone was picked up a small number of times. The J gene is TRBJ1-5, the V gene TRBV28; possibly TRBD1 for D (5 bases). The CDR3 consists of 14 residues. V gave up 1 base and J gave up 9 bases, with 13 bases separating them. The germline V gene has CDR1 MDHEN and CDR2 SYDVKM. In DNA form, the CDR3 reads TGTGCCAGCAGTTTATTGGGCGGGGGGACGCCCCAGCATTTT. Translation: CASSLLGGGTPQHF.